This T cell receptor beta chain came from a study of T cell responses to AZD1222 COVID-19 vaccine. Whole-study findings and limits: Clonal diversity may have been underestimated, and the donors were mostly white British, with more females than males. Recipients of AZD1222 seropositive at baseline numbered only 6 or 7. The repertoires were collected only after the peak T cell response. Unmutated variant regions are reportedly the target of nearly half of TCRs that are spike-specific.

Some clones are missing from TCRdb's copy, which holds only in-frame ones; the method was immunoSEQ multiplex PCR. The sample records some 170,000 clones, approximately 90% being singletons. The CDR3 length is 15 residues. V gave up 6 bases and J gave up 2 bases; unmatched junction bases: 9. CDR1 LNHDA and CDR2 SQIVND come from the germline V gene (reference sequence). Regarding this clone: Antigen unknown.

This clonotype originated in an adult who received the MenACWY meningococcal vaccine as a control. The chain combines TRBV19 with TRBJ1-2, with 7 bases fitting TRBD1. Sequenced here: peripheral blood, sampled 28 days after the second dose of the MenACWY control vaccine. CDR3 in amino acids: CASRPGGGPNYGYTF. The CDR3 region has the DNA TGTGCCAGTAGGCCGGGAGGGGGCCCGAACTATGGCTACACCTTC. The full variable domain, its missing parts supplied by reference TRBV19 and TRBJ1-2, is DGGITQSPKYLFRKEGQNVTLSCEQNLNHDAMYWYRQDPGQGLRLIYYSQIVNDFQKGDIAEGYSVSREKKESFPLTVTSAQKNPTAFYLCASRPGGGPNYGYTFGSGTRLTVV.